This T cell receptor (beta chain) was obtained from a study of OX40 agonist ivuxolimab in advanced cancers. In the study overall: Intravenous ivuxolimab was administered to patients every 2 weeks at 0.01 to 10 mg/kg. Patients treated during dose escalation were battling hepatocellular carcinoma, melanoma, renal cell or head and neck cancer. One patient with hepatocellular carcinoma and two with cutaneous melanoma, three in all, had partial responses.

Concerning this clone itself: Its specificity is not known.

Data came from immunoSEQ multiplex PCR; TCRdb stores just in-frame clones and leaves some out. The profile shows 65,000 to 85,000 clones, about 92% of them singletons. Broader study findings: Dose levels from 0.1 to 3.0 mg/kg saw CD4+ and CD8+ blood T cells expand clonally by week 6.

The CDR3 totals 13 residues. The ends were cut back, 5 bases at V and 5 bases at J, with 10 bases in the middle. CDR1 is MGHRA, CDR2 YSYEKL, per germline. The chain joins TRBV4-1 to TRBJ2-1; D perhaps matches TRBD2 (6 bases). The starting material was CD4+ or CD8+ T cells sorted from blood, obtained in a trial of the OX40 agonist ivuxolimab. The TCR comes from an adult with an advanced solid tumor such as melanoma, head and neck, liver or kidney cancer. In DNA, the CDR3 is TGCGCCAGCAGCTGGTGGGGGGACAATGAGCAGTTCTTC. Its protein is CASSWWGDNEQFF.